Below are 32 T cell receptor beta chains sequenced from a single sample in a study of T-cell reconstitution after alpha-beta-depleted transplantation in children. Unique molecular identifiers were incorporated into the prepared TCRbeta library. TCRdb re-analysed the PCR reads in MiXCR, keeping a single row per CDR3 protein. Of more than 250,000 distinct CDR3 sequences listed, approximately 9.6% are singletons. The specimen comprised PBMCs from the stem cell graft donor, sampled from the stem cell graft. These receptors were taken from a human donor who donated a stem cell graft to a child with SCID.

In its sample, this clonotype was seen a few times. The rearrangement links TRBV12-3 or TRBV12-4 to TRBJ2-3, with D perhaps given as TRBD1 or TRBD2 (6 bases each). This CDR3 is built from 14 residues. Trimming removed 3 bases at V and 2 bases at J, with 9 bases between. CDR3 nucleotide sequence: TGTGCCAGCAGTTTTCGGGGGCTCACAGATACGCAGTATTTT. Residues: CASSFRGLTDTQYF.

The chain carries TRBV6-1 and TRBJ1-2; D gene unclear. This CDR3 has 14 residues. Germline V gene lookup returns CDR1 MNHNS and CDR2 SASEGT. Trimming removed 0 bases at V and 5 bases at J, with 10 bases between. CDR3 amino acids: CASSEAGDLYGYTF. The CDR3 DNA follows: TGTGCCAGCAGTGAAGCAGGAGACCTTTATGGCTACACCTTC.

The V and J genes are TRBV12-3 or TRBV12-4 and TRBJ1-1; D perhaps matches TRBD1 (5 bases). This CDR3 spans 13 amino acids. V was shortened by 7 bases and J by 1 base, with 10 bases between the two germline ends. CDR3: CASTFGANTEAFF. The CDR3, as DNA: TGTGCCAGCACCTTTGGGGCGAACACTGAAGCTTTCTTT.

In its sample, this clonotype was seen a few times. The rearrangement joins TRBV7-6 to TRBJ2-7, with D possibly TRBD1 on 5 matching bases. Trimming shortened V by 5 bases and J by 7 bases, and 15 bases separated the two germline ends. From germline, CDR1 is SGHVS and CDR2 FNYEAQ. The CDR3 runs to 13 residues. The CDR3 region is CASSQMTDREQYF. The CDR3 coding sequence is TGTGCCAGCAGCCAAATGACAGATCGTGAGCAGTACTTC. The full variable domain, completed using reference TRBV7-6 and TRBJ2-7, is GAGVSQSPRYKVTKRGQDVALRCDPISGHVSLYWYRQALGQGPEFLTYFNYEAQQDKSGLPNDRFSAERPEGSISTLTIQRTEQRDSAMYRCASSQMTDREQYFGPGTRLTVT.

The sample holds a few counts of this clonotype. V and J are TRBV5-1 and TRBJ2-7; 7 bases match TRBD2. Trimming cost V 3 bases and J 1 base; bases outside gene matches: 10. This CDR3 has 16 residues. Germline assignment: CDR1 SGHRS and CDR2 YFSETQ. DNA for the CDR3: TGCGCCAGCAGCTCCCCCCGTGGGGGGGGGTCCTACGAGCAGTACTTC. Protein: CASSSPRGGGSYEQYF.

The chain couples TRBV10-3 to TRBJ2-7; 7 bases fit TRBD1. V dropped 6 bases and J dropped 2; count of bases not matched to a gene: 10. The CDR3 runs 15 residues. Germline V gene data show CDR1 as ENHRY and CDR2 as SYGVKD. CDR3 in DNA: TGTGCCATCAGGAACCCGGGACAGCCTACCTACGAGCAGTACTTC. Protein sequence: CAIRNPGQPTYEQYF.

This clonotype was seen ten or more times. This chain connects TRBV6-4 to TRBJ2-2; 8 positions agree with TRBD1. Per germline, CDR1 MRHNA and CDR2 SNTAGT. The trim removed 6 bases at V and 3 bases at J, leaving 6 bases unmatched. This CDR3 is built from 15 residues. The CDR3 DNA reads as TGTGCCAGCAGCCCCGGGACAGGTTACACCGGGGAGCTGTTTTTT. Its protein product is CASSPGTGYTGELFF.

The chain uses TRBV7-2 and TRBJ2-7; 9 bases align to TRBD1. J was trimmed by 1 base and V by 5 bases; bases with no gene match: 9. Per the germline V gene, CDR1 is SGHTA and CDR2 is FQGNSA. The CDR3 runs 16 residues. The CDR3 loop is CASSTRTGVGSYEQYF. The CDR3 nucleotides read TGTGCCAGCAGCACACGGACAGGGGTTGGATCCTACGAGCAGTACTTC.

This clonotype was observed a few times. Here the CDR3 reads CASSVRLAGAYNEQFF. The CDR3 DNA follows: TGTGCCAGCAGTGTCCGACTAGCGGGGGCTTACAATGAGCAGTTCTTC. The chain combines TRBV6-2 or TRBV6-3 with TRBJ2-1, with 12 bases matching TRBD2. The trim removed 5 bases at V and 4 bases at J, leaving 6 bases unmatched. The CDR3 has 16 residues. Per germline, CDR1 MNHEY and CDR2 SVGEGT.

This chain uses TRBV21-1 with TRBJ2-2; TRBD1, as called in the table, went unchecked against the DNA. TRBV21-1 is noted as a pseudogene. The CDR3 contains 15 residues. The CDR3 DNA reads TGTGCCAGCGGGGGGGAGACAGGGATCACCAGGGAGCTGTTTTTT. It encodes CASGGETGITRELFF.

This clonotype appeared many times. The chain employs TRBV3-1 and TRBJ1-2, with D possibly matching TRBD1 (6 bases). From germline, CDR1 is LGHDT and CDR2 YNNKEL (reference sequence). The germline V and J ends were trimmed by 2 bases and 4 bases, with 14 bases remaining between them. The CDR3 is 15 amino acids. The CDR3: CASSQSPTGVYGYTF. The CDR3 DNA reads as TGTGCCAGCAGCCAATCACCGACAGGAGTCTATGGCTACACCTTC.

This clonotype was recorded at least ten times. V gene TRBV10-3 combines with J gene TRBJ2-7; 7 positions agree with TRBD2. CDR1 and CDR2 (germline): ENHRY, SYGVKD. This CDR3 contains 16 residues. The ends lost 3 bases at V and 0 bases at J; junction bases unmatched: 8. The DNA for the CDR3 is TGTGCCATCAGTGACCCCGACGGGGGGAACTCCTACGAGCAGTACTTC. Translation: CAISDPDGGNSYEQYF.

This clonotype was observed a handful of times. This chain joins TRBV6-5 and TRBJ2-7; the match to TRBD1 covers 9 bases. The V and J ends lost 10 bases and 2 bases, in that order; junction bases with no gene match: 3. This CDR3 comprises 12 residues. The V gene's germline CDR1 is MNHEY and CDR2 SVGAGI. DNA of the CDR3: TGTGCCACCAGGGACAGGGCCTACGAGCAGTACTTC. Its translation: CATRDRAYEQYF.

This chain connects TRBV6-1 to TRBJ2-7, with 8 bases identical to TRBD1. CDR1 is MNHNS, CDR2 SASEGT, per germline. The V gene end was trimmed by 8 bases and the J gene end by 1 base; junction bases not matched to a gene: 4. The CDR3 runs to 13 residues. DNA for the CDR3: TGTGCCAGCGGCGGACAGGGATCCTACGAGCAGTACTTC. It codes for CASGGQGSYEQYF.

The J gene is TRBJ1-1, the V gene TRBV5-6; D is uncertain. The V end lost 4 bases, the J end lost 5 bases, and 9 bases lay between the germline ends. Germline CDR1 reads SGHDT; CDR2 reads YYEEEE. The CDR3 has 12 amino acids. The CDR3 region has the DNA TGTGCCAGCAGCCACCAGAGGACTGAAGCTTTCTTT. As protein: CASSHQRTEAFF.

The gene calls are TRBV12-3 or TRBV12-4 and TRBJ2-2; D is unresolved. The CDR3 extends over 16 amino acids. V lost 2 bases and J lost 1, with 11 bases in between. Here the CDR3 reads CASSLSRSGNTGELFF. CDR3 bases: TGTGCCAGCAGTTTATCCCGTTCGGGGAACACCGGGGAGCTGTTTTTT.

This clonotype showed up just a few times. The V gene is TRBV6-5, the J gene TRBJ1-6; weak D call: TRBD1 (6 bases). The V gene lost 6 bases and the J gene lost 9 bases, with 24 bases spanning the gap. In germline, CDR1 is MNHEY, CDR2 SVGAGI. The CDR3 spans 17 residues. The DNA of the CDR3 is TGTGCCAGCAGCTGGCGGGACACTCTAATTTCGAGTTCACCCCTCCACTTT. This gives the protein CASSWRDTLISSSPLHF.

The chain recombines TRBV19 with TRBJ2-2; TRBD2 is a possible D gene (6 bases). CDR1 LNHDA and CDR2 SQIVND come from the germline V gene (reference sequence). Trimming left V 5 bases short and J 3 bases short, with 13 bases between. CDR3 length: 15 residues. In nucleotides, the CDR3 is TGTGCCAGTAGTGCGGGGCCGAGAGACACCGGGGAGCTGTTTTTT. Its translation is CASSAGPRDTGELFF.

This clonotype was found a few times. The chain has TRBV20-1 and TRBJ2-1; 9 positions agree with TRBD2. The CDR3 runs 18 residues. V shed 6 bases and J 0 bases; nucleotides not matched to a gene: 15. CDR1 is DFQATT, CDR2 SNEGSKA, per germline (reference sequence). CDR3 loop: CSAWGLGGGGSSYNEQFF. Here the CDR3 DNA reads TGCAGTGCCTGGGGTTTAGGCGGGGGGGGGAGCTCCTACAATGAGCAGTTCTTC.

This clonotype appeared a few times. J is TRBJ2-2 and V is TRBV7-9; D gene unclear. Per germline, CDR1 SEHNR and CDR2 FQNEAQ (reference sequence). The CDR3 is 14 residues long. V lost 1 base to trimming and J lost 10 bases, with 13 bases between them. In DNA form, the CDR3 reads TGTGCCAGCAGCTTAGAGAACTCTCGGCCGGAGCTGTTTTTT. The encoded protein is CASSLENSRPELFF.

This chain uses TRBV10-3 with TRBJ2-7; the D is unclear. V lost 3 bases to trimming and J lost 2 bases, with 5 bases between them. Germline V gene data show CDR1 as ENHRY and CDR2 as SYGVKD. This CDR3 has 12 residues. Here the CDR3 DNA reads TGTGCCATCAGTGAAGTCACCTACGAGCAGTACTTC. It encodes CAISEVTYEQYF.

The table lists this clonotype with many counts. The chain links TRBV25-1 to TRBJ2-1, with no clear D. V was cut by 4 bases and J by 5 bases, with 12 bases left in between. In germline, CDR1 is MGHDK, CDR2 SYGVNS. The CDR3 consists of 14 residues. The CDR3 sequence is CASSVSGPNNEQFF. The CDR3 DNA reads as TGTGCCAGCAGTGTCAGTGGCCCTAACAATGAGCAGTTCTTC. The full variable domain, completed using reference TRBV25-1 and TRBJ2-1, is EADIYQTPRYLVIGTGKKITLECSQTMGHDKMYWYQQDPGMELHLIHYSYGVNSTEKGDLSSESTVSRIRTEHFPLTLESARPSHTSQYLCASSVSGPNNEQFFGPGTRLTVL.

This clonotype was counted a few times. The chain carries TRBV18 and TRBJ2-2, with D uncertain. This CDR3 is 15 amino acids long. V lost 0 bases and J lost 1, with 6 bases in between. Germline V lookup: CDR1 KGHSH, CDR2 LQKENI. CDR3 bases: TGTGCCAGCTCACCACCGGCTAAGAACACCGGGGAGCTGTTTTTT. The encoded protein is CASSPPAKNTGELFF.

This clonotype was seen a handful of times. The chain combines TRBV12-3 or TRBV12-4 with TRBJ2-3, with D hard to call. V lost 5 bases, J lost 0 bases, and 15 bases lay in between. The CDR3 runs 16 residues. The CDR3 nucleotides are TGTGCCAGCAGTCCGGGCACCCTTACTAGCACAGATACGCAGTATTTT. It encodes CASSPGTLTSTDTQYF.

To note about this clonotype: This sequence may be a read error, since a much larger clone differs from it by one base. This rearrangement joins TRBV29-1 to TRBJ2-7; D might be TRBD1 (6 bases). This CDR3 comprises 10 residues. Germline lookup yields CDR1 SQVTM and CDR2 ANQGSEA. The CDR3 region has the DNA TGCAGCGTTGGGGGGCGCGAGCACTACTTC. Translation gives CSVGGREHYF.

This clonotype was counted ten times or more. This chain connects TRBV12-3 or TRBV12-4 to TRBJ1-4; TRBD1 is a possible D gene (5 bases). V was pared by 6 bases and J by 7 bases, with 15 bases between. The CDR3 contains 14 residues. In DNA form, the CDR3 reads TGTGCCAGCAGACCCGACAGTCAGGGTGAAAAACTGTTTTTT. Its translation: CASRPDSQGEKLFF.

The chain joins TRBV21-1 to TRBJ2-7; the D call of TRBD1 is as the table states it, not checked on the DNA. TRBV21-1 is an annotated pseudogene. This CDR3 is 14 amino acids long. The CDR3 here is CASSKGGRAYEQYF. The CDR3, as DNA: TGTGCCAGCAGCAAAGGGGGCAGGGCGTACGAGCAGTACTTC.

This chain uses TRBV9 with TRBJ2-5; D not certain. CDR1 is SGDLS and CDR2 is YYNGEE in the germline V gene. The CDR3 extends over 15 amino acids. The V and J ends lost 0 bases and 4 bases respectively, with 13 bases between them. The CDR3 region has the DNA TGTGCCAGCAGCGTAGAAGGCAGTATGTTAGAGACCCAGTACTTC. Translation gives CASSVEGSMLETQYF.

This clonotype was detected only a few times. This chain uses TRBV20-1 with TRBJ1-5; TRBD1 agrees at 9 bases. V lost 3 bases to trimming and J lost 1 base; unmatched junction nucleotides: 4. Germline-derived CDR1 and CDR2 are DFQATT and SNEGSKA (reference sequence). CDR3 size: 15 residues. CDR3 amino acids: CSARGDRGSNQPQHF. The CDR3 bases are TGCAGTGCTAGGGGTGACAGGGGGAGCAATCAGCCCCAGCATTTT.

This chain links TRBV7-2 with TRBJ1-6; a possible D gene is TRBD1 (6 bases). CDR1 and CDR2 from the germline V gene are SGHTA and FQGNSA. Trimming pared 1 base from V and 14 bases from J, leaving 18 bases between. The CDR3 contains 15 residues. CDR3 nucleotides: TGTGCCAGCAGCTTAGTAGTGGGGACTAGGGGGGCCCTCCACTTT. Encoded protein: CASSLVVGTRGALHF.

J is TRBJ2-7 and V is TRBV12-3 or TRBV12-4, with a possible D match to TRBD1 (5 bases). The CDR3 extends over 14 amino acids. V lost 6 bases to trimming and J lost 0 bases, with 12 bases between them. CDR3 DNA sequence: TGTGCCAGCAGCCGACTGGACACCTCCTACGAGCAGTACTTC. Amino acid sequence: CASSRLDTSYEQYF.

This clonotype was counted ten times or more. The CDR3 region has the DNA TGTGCCAGCAGTTTAGGGGCAGGGGCCGTGAACACTGAAGCTTTCTTT. It is translated as CASSLGAGAVNTEAFF. The genes are TRBV12-3 or TRBV12-4 and TRBJ1-1; TRBD1 might be the D (6 bases). The V gene lost 1 base and the J gene lost 0 bases, with 12 bases spanning the gap. The CDR3 extends over 16 amino acids.